A selection of T cell receptor beta chains follows, all from one sample in a study of yellow fever vaccine responses in identical twins. TCRdb used MiXCR to reprocess the RT-PCR reads, holding one entry per CDR3 protein. Of approximately 10,000 distinct CDR3 sequences listed, around 77% were seen once; the top ten hold less than 8.5%. The specimen comprised T cells from blood (PBMCs), unsorted or a sorted subset (not recorded which), sampled before or after yellow fever vaccination (not recorded which). Receptors were obtained from a young woman who received the yellow fever vaccine. The CDR3 runs from the conserved cysteine through the conserved F or W. Fields, in order: J gene, V gene, CDR3 protein.

>TRBJ2-7|TRBV7-6
CASSKGGPYEQYF
>TRBJ2-3|TRBV4-2
CASSQRGWTRGTDTQYF
>TRBJ2-7|TRBV29-1
CSVGSREQYF
>TRBJ2-1|TRBV20-1
CSAIQGNRNNEQFF
>TRBJ2-1|TRBV25-1
CASSNTGTGYEQFF
>TRBJ1-2|TRBV5-6
CASSSGSYGYTF
>TRBJ2-7|TRBV20-1
CSARGTDTYEQYF
>TRBJ1-1|TRBV10-3
CATAGGFNTEAFF
>TRBJ2-2|TRBV7-9
CASSGMGTGELFF
>TRBJ1-2|TRBV29-1
CSVAGQDLAGYTF
>TRBJ2-5|TRBV18
CASSPAWERTQYF
>TRBJ2-1|TRBV1
CTSSHPFRRAPEQFF
>TRBJ2-5|TRBV10-3
CAIMGAGQETQYF
>TRBJ2-7|TRBV9
CASSVGTNSYEQYF
>TRBJ2-3|TRBV18
CASSPGDRTDTQYF
>TRBJ2-1|TRBV11-1
CASSLGGEEQFF
>TRBJ2-1|TRBV20-1
CSARDGEAYNEQFF
>TRBJ2-3|TRBV24-1
CATSDLTSGESTDTQYF
>TRBJ2-3|TRBV11-3
CASSPLGLRYADTQYF
>TRBJ2-5|TRBV7-9
CASSLEGEETQYF
>TRBJ2-5|TRBV18
CASSPSRPWETQYF
>TRBJ2-1|TRBV2
CASSLTTGRDEQFF
>TRBJ2-1|TRBV7-9
CASSTNYNEQFF